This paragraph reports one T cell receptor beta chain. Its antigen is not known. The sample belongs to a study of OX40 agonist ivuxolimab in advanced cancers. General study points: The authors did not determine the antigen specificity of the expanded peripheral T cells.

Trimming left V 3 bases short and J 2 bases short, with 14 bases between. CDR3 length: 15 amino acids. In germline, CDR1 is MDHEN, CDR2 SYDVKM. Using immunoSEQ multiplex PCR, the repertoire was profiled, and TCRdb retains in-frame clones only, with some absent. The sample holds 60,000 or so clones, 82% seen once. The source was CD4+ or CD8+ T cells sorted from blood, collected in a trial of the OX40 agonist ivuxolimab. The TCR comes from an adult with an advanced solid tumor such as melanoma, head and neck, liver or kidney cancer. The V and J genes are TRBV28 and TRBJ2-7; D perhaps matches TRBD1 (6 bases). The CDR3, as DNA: TGTGCCAGCAGTTTGTCACAGGGAAACACCTACGAGCAGTACTTC. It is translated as CASSLSQGNTYEQYF.